Detailed here is one T cell receptor (beta chain). Antigen unknown. This record comes from a study of blood T cells in healthy people across ages. Study-wide context: Every two T cells gave about one barcoded beta molecule via template switching. Study outcomes and limitations: More naive CD4+ cells and higher diversity marked long-lived donors relative to aged donors.

With a J-beta primer mix and a sample-barcoded 5' primer, a second PCR ran roughly 6 to 11 cycles. TCRdb re-derived calls from the 5' RACE reads in MiXCR, one entry per CDR3 protein. The table includes some 1.1 million distinct CDR3 sequences, more than 30% detected once. The source material was blood. This clonotype originated in a man between 18 and 35 years old in good health.

CDR3 residues: CASSARRGYEQYF. For the CDR3, the DNA is TGTGCCAGCAGTGCTCGGAGGGGCTACGAGCAGTACTTC. The genes are TRBV2 and TRBJ2-7; D perhaps matches TRBD2 (6 bases). There are 13 residues in the CDR3. Per germline, CDR1 SNHLY and CDR2 FYNNEI. The germline V and J ends were trimmed by 4 bases and 3 bases, with 10 bases remaining between them.